The rows below give T cell receptor beta chains drawn from one sample of a study of identical twins. TCRdb reanalysed the 5' RACE reads using MiXCR and keeps one entry per CDR3 protein. The sample carries roughly 280,000 distinct CDR3 sequences, roughly 10% recorded once. The sample was also reused in another study, on yellow fever vaccine responses in identical twins.

The specimen was CD8+ T cells sorted from blood. These TCRs come from a woman aged 18-29 years in good health. The CDR3 runs from the conserved cysteine through the conserved F or W.

v_gene: TRBV5-6
j_gene: TRBJ2-1
CDR3aa: CASTWDRDNEQFF

v_gene: TRBV12-3/TRBV12-4
j_gene: TRBJ2-1
CDR3aa: CASSTSRTSGRGNEQFF

v_gene: TRBV9
j_gene: TRBJ2-1
CDR3aa: CASSAAMGTSGGTYNEQFF

v_gene: TRBV12-3/TRBV12-4
j_gene: TRBJ2-3
CDR3aa: CASRSRGELTDTQYF

v_gene: TRBV13
j_gene: TRBJ2-5
CDR3aa: CASSWGTGEETQYF

v_gene: TRBV5-1
j_gene: TRBJ2-7
CDR3aa: CASSLRGGTGYEQYF

v_gene: TRBV6-2/TRBV6-3
j_gene: TRBJ2-1
CDR3aa: CASSSGVANEQFF

v_gene: TRBV24-1
j_gene: TRBJ2-3
CDR3aa: CATGGGTDTQYF

v_gene: TRBV7-2
j_gene: TRBJ2-7
CDR3aa: CASSLELIFSYEQYF

v_gene: TRBV12-3/TRBV12-4
j_gene: TRBJ2-5
CDR3aa: CASSDRTETQYF

v_gene: TRBV6-2/TRBV6-3
j_gene: TRBJ2-7
CDR3aa: CASSSNLYREPLSYEQYF

v_gene: TRBV12-3/TRBV12-4
j_gene: TRBJ2-3
CDR3aa: CASSLVRATDTQYF

v_gene: TRBV25-1
j_gene: TRBJ2-5
CDR3aa: CASVGGEETQYF

v_gene: TRBV7-9
j_gene: TRBJ1-1
CDR3aa: CASSSLGGVEAFF

v_gene: TRBV4-1
j_gene: TRBJ2-7
CDR3aa: CASSQGFRGLAYYEQYF

v_gene: TRBV7-9
j_gene: TRBJ2-1
CDR3aa: CASSPPGAIEQFF

v_gene: TRBV15
j_gene: TRBJ2-3
CDR3aa: CATSRARGGADTQYF

v_gene: TRBV6-2/TRBV6-3
j_gene: TRBJ2-1
CDR3aa: CASSHQNYSETSYNEQFF

v_gene: TRBV4-2
j_gene: TRBJ2-1
CDR3aa: CASSQGGLAVDNEQFF

v_gene: TRBV7-9
j_gene: TRBJ2-6
CDR3aa: CASSPWGAAGANVLTF

v_gene: TRBV27
j_gene: TRBJ2-7
CDR3aa: CASGTSGNEQYF

v_gene: TRBV29-1
j_gene: TRBJ1-5
CDR3aa: CSVRQGDIDQPQHF

v_gene: TRBV6-2/TRBV6-3
j_gene: TRBJ2-2
CDR3aa: CASSFRGITGELFF

v_gene: TRBV7-9
j_gene: TRBJ1-2
CDR3aa: CASSPPGVGYGYTF

v_gene: TRBV20-1
j_gene: TRBJ2-7
CDR3aa: CSASYLNPSYEQYF

v_gene: TRBV6-2/TRBV6-3
j_gene: TRBJ2-1
CDR3aa: CASSLWVGPHSTNEQFF

v_gene: TRBV12-3/TRBV12-4
j_gene: TRBJ2-3
CDR3aa: CASTLWGTGDGTQYF

v_gene: TRBV2
j_gene: TRBJ2-3
CDR3aa: CASSGETDTQYF

v_gene: TRBV4-1
j_gene: TRBJ2-1
CDR3aa: CASSPRRGEQFF

v_gene: TRBV5-4
j_gene: TRBJ2-7
CDR3aa: CASSLAGTGNGEQYF

v_gene: TRBV7-2
j_gene: TRBJ2-1
CDR3aa: CASSESGGAENEQFF

v_gene: TRBV11-2
j_gene: TRBJ2-1
CDR3aa: CASSLVRGSYNEQFF

v_gene: TRBV30
j_gene: TRBJ1-3
CDR3aa: CAWSATDYSGNTIYF

v_gene: TRBV29-1
j_gene: TRBJ2-7
CDR3aa: CSVEDIRNEQYF

v_gene: TRBV4-2
j_gene: TRBJ2-5
CDR3aa: CASSQEVGGDDETQYF

v_gene: TRBV2
j_gene: TRBJ1-2
CDR3aa: CATLQGTNYGYTF

v_gene: TRBV5-1
j_gene: TRBJ2-1
CDR3aa: CASSSSGGTYNEQFF

v_gene: TRBV6-2/TRBV6-3
j_gene: TRBJ2-1
CDR3aa: CASSWLGEQFF

v_gene: TRBV7-2
j_gene: TRBJ2-3
CDR3aa: CASSFPEFTDTQYF

v_gene: TRBV10-3
j_gene: TRBJ2-7
CDR3aa: CAISEKTSGRGANEQYF

v_gene: TRBV7-9
j_gene: TRBJ2-1
CDR3aa: CASSLELSNEQFF

v_gene: TRBV4-3
j_gene: TRBJ2-3
CDR3aa: CASSQTLQREFTLGLDTQYF

v_gene: TRBV29-1
j_gene: TRBJ2-3
CDR3aa: CSVAGGNTDTQYF